The 28 T cell receptor beta chains below were found in one sample sequenced in a study of T cell changes during pregnancy in multiple sclerosis. Generated by immunoSEQ multiplex PCR, the TCRdb table keeps only in-frame clones and is missing some. The sample yields about 41,000 clones, around 89% seen once. Sequencing was performed on CD4+ T cells from peripheral blood mononuclear cells, taken in the first trimester of pregnancy. Source of these receptors: a female donor with multiple sclerosis, enrolled in a pregnancy study.

This chain links TRBV5-4 with TRBJ2-6, with a tentative D call TRBD2 (6 bases). V lost 7 bases and J 2 bases, leaving 13 bases between the germline ends. From germline, CDR1 is SGHNT and CDR2 YYREEE (reference sequence). This CDR3 has 15 residues. CDR3 nucleotides: TGTGCCAGCTCCCCCAGCGGGCCTGGGGCCAACGTCCTGACTTTC. Translated, it gives CASSPSGPGANVLTF.

About this clone: One end of the junction fails to match germline, which may point to a read error. This specimen includes other DNA sequences encoding the same CDR3. J is TRBJ2-7 and V is TRBV2, with unresolved D. The CDR3 is 14 amino acids. Germline V gives CDR1 SNHLY, CDR2 FYNNEI. The CDR3 sequence is CASSEGWRAYEQYF. In DNA form, the CDR3 reads TGCGCCAGCAGTGAAGGATGGAGAGCCTACGAGCAGTACTTC.

The chain employs TRBV28 and TRBJ1-2; D is unclear. Germline CDR1 reads MDHEN; CDR2 reads SYDVKM. The CDR3 runs to 16 residues. V lost 4 bases to trimming and J lost 4 bases, with 19 bases between them. CDR3 DNA sequence: TGTGCCAGCAGTTCCCAGATTGCGGGCGGGATCTATGGCTACACCTTC. It specifies CASSSQIAGGIYGYTF.

CDR3: CASSQAGALLRDQYF. In nucleotides, the CDR3 is TGTGCCAGCAGTCAGGCGGGAGCACTCCTACGAGACCAGTACTTC. The chain links TRBV6-1 to TRBJ2-7, with TRBD2 matching 7 bases. The CDR3 is made up of 15 amino acids. Germline CDR1 reads MNHNS; CDR2 reads SASEGT. V shed 5 bases and J 10 bases; nucleotides not matched to a gene: 17.

This clone turned up a few times. The CDR3 sequence: CASSLGLGNTIYF. Written as DNA, the CDR3 is TGTGCCAGCTCCCTGGGGCTTGGAAACACCATATATTTT. The V gene is TRBV14, the J gene TRBJ1-3, with D perhaps TRBD1 (5 bases). The germline V gene encodes CDR1 SGHDN and CDR2 FVKESK. Trimming shortened V by 8 bases and J by 3 bases, and 11 bases separated the two germline ends. The CDR3 is 13 amino acids.

The V gene is TRBV4-2, the J gene TRBJ2-1, with 10 bases that match TRBD2. CDR1 LGHNA and CDR2 YNFKEQ come from the germline V gene. The CDR3 loop spans 19 amino acids. J was trimmed by 0 bases and V by 0 bases; bases with no gene match: 8. The CDR3 nucleotides are TGTGCCAGCAGCCAAGATCTTGGGACTAGCGTCTTCTCCTACAATGAGCAGTTCTTC. This gives the protein CASSQDLGTSVFSYNEQFF.

V is TRBV19 and J is TRBJ2-7; 16 nucleotides match TRBD2. V was clipped by 4 bases and J by 1 base; unmatched bases: 16. CDR1 and CDR2 (germline): LNHDA, SQIVND (reference sequence). The CDR3 covers 21 residues. The CDR3 DNA reads as TGTGCCAGTAGTAGCAACGGTCGGGCGGGACTAGCGGGAGGGGAATCCTACGAGCAGTACTTC. Translation: CASSSNGRAGLAGGESYEQYF. Supplemented by reference TRBV19 and TRBJ2-7, the full variable domain reads DGGITQSPKYLFRKEGQNVTLSCEQNLNHDAMYWYRQDPGQGLRLIYYSQIVNDFQKGDIAEGYSVSREKKESFPLTVTSAQKNPTAFYLCASSSNGRAGLAGGESYEQYFGPGTRLTVT.

CDR3 protein: CASSEGAGNTIYF. The DNA of the CDR3 is TGTGCCAGCAGCGAAGGGGCAGGAAACACCATATATTTT. The chain combines TRBV11-2 with TRBJ1-3, with D maybe TRBD1 (5 bases). Trimming removed 5 bases at V and 4 bases at J, with 9 bases between. From germline, CDR1 is SGHAT and CDR2 FQNNGV. This CDR3 has 13 residues.

V usage is TRBV7-2 and J usage is TRBJ2-2; D possibly corresponds to TRBD2 (6 bases). V lost 4 bases to trimming and J lost 1 base, with 7 bases between them. CDR1 is SGHTA and CDR2 is FQGNSA in the germline V gene. There are 14 residues in the CDR3. The DNA of the CDR3 is TGTGCCAGCAGCTCCGGGAGGAACACCGGGGAGCTGTTTTTT. Translating gives CASSSGRNTGELFF.

V and J are TRBV18 and TRBJ1-5; weak D call: TRBD1 (5 bases). This CDR3 has 14 residues. Germline V gives CDR1 KGHSH, CDR2 LQKENI. With 6 bases removed from V and 7 bases from J, the gap between germline ends came to 16 bases. DNA of the CDR3: TGTGCCAGCTCTCTAGAGCAGGGTCAGCAGCCCCAGCATTTT. Translation: CASSLEQGQQPQHF.

The chain employs TRBV5-1 and TRBJ2-7, with TRBD2 matching over 15 bases. Germline loops: CDR1 SGHRS, CDR2 YFSETQ. The CDR3 spans 16 residues. V was pared by 3 bases and J by 6 bases, with 7 bases of the junction left unmatched. CDR3 in DNA: TGCGCCAGCAGCTGGCCGGGACTAGCGGGAGGATCCGAGCAGTACTTC. Translation gives CASSWPGLAGGSEQYF.

The DNA of the CDR3 is TGCGCCAGCAGCCCGTATAGGGGACAGGCGCTCTCTGGGGCCAACGTCCTGACTTTC. It codes for CASSPYRGQALSGANVLTF. The chain is built from TRBV5-1 and TRBJ2-6; 8 positions agree with TRBD1. The V segment lost 4 bases and the J segment 0 bases; nucleotides outside the gene matches: 12. Germline V gene sequence: CDR1 SGHRS, CDR2 YFSETQ. The length of the CDR3 is 19 residues.

This sequence joins TRBV7-9 and TRBJ1-4, with D perhaps TRBD1 (5 bases). Germline CDR1 SEHNR, CDR2 FQNEAQ (reference sequence). Trimming left V 2 bases short and J 0 bases short, with 10 bases between. CDR3 length: 16 residues. Here the CDR3 reads CASSLSSQATNEKLFF. CDR3 in DNA: TGTGCCAGCAGCTTATCCTCACAGGCAACTAATGAAAAACTGTTTTTT.

The V call is TRBV7-2, the J call TRBJ1-1, with D unresolved. The CDR3 totals 12 residues. V dropped 4 bases and J dropped 10 bases, with 13 bases sitting between them. Germline V gene sequence: CDR1 SGHTA, CDR2 FQGNSA. CDR3 residues: CASSSSSGRAFF. CDR3 in DNA: TGTGCCAGCAGCTCTTCATCGGGGAGAGCTTTCTTT. Full variable domain (remainder filled in from reference TRBV7-2 and TRBJ1-1): GAGVSQSPSNKVTEKGKDVELRCDPISGHTALYWYRQSLGQGLEFLIYFQGNSAPDKSGLPSDRFSAERTGGSVSTLTIQRTQQEDSAVYLCASSSSSGRAFFGQGTRLTVV.

The chain combines TRBV14 with TRBJ2-7; maybe TRBD2 (6 bases). CDR3 length: 14 residues. Trimming cost V 1 base and J 4 bases, with 11 bases left between them. Germline-derived CDR1 and CDR2 are SGHDN and FVKESK. CDR3 nucleotide sequence: TGTGCCAGCAGCCAAGTGGTCGGGGGTTACGAGCAGTACTTC. Translating gives CASSQVVGGYEQYF.

The chain joins TRBV28 to TRBJ2-7; a possible D gene is TRBD1 (6 bases). Germline V gene sequence: CDR1 MDHEN, CDR2 SYDVKM. V was trimmed by 6 bases and J by 5 bases, leaving 14 bases between them. The CDR3 is 13 amino acids. CDR3 sequence (DNA): TGTGCCAGCAGAAAACAGGGAGCTCACGAGCAGTACTTC. Translating it yields CASRKQGAHEQYF.

The V and J genes are TRBV2 and TRBJ2-7, with D perhaps matching TRBD1 (6 bases). Germline CDR1 and CDR2: SNHLY and FYNNEI. V lost 5 bases, J lost 3 bases, and 11 bases lay in between. This CDR3 spans 13 amino acids. CDR3 sequence reads: CASSTGQSYEQYF. As DNA, the CDR3 is TGTGCCAGCAGTACGGGACAAAGCTACGAGCAGTACTTC.

This clone showed up just once. As DNA, the CDR3 is TGTGCCAGCAGCTTATCTCGGGGGGAGGGTAAAACCCAGTACTTC. It codes for CASSLSRGEGKTQYF. The genes are TRBV7-2 and TRBJ2-5; 7 bases map to TRBD2. CDR3 length: 15 residues. The trim removed 2 bases at V and 8 bases at J, leaving 11 bases unmatched. The germline gives CDR1 SGHTA, CDR2 FQGNSA.

The chain couples TRBV6-1 to TRBJ2-5, with 10 positions matching TRBD2. V lost 7 bases to trimming and J lost 4 bases; unmatched junction nucleotides: 9. The CDR3 runs to 15 residues. Per the germline V gene, CDR1 is MNHNS and CDR2 is SASEGT. CDR3 in DNA: TGTGCCAGCACCCGGCTAGCGGGAGTGAGAGAGACCCAGTACTTC. Translation gives CASTRLAGVRETQYF.

The rearrangement uses TRBV29-1 and TRBJ1-4, with a weak D call TRBD1 (6 bases). The CDR3 totals 13 residues. V lost 7 bases and J 4 bases, leaving 13 bases between the germline ends. CDR1 is SQVTM, CDR2 ANQGSEA, per germline. The CDR3 reads CSAKGQLNEKLFF. CDR3 coding DNA: TGCAGCGCTAAGGGACAACTTAATGAAAAACTGTTTTTT. Full variable domain (missing parts from reference TRBV29-1 and TRBJ1-4): SAVISQKPSRDICQRGTSLTIQCQVDSQVTMMFWYRQQPGQSLTLIATANQGSEATYESGFVIDKFPISRPNLTFSTLTVSNMSPEDSSIYLCSAKGQLNEKLFFGSGTQLSVL.

This clone came up once. This chain connects TRBV19 to TRBJ2-1, with 12 bases fitting TRBD2. Unmatched junction bases numbered 11, after V lost 4 bases and J lost 4 bases. The V gene's germline CDR1 is LNHDA and CDR2 SQIVND (reference sequence). The CDR3 length is 18 residues. Here the CDR3 DNA reads TGTGCCAGTAGTAAGCCGCGGACTAGCGGGAATAGGTACAATGAGCAGTTCTTC. Protein product: CASSKPRTSGNRYNEQFF.

This clone was seen a single time. The CDR3 coding sequence is TGTGCCAGCAGCCAAGATTCGTACAGGGCTACCTACGAGCAGTACTTC. It is translated as CASSQDSYRATYEQYF. The chain uses TRBV14 and TRBJ2-7; tentatively, D is TRBD1 (6 bases). Germline V gene data show CDR1 as SGHDN and CDR2 as FVKESK. The CDR3 sequence is 16 residues long. V shed 0 bases and J shed 2 bases, with 14 bases lying between them.

V usage is TRBV5-4 and J usage is TRBJ1-3, with D possibly being TRBD1 (5 bases). V lost 4 bases and J lost 0, with 14 bases in between. The V gene's germline CDR1 is SGHNT and CDR2 YYREEE (reference sequence). This CDR3 contains 16 residues. This CDR3 is CASSLAGPTSGNTIYF. Here the CDR3 DNA reads TGTGCCAGCAGCCTCGCAGGGCCCACCTCTGGAAACACCATATATTTT.

This chain connects TRBV28 to TRBJ1-2; no clear D gene. Trimming took off 4 bases at V and 8 bases at J, with 14 bases between the two ends. The CDR3 consists of 13 residues. Germline CDR1 MDHEN, CDR2 SYDVKM. The CDR3 is CASSSPALGGYTF. CDR3 DNA sequence: TGTGCCAGCAGTTCCCCAGCCTTGGGCGGCTACACCTTC.

The V gene is TRBV23-1, the J gene TRBJ2-4; D remains unclear. TRBV23-1 is identified as an open reading frame with a role that is uncertain. V was pared by 4 bases and J by 0 bases, with 10 bases between. This CDR3 spans 15 amino acids. The CDR3 nucleotides read TGCGCCAGCAGTCCTTTTGGGCTAGCCAAAAACATTCAGTACTTC. Translated: CASSPFGLAKNIQYF.

The genes are TRBV28 and TRBJ1-2, with 7 bases identical to TRBD1. V lost 10 bases, J lost 1 base, and 12 bases stayed unmatched. Germline-derived CDR1 and CDR2 are MDHEN and SYDVKM. There are 15 residues in the CDR3. The CDR3 DNA sequence: TGTGCCATCTTTGGGGGACAGTCCGGTAACTATGGCTACACCTTC. It is translated as CAIFGGQSGNYGYTF.

A single count supports this clone. CDR3 sequence: CASSIGGWSTDTQYF. DNA of the CDR3: TGTGCCAGTAGTATAGGAGGGTGGAGCACAGATACGCAGTATTTT. The chain links TRBV19 to TRBJ2-3, with TRBD2 as a possible D gene (5 bases). Deletions cut 1 base from V and 0 bases from J, with 8 bases between. The CDR3 is made up of 15 amino acids. The germline gives CDR1 LNHDA, CDR2 SQIVND (reference sequence).

In this sample, this clone turned up a few times. The chain recombines TRBV21-1 with TRBJ2-7; the table calls TRBD2, which could not be checked here. TRBV21-1 is a listed pseudogene. The CDR3 has 18 residues. This chain's CDR3 is CASSKDPRGGRRLDEQYF. The CDR3, as DNA: TGTGCCAGCAGCAAAGATCCCCGAGGCGGGAGAAGGCTGGACGAGCAGTACTTC.